This entry concerns a single TCR beta chain. This clonotype has at least ten counts. Which antigen it targets is not known. No much larger clone exists at a distance of one base, and base qualities are not known. This sample was included in a study of T-cell reconstitution after alpha-beta-depleted transplantation in children (TCRdb year 2016). For context, the study as a whole: Using TCR repertoire profiling, the study followed T-cell immune reconstitution in a quantitative way in children after TCRalphabeta/CD19-depleted allogeneic hematopoietic cell transplantation. What the work shows at the level of the full study, not this receptor alone: About two months after transplant, the apparently early recovery of alphabetaT-cell counts reportedly depended on just several hundred clones that had expanded rapidly and came from non-depleted graft cells. In some patients, high TCRbeta diversity at day 60 was attributed to recipient T cells and intrathymic progenitors that had survived conditioning. Over the following months the frequencies of hyperexpanded clones went down, and after one year T-cell counts and TCRbeta diversity were mostly credited to newly produced T cells.

The cysteine opens and the phenylalanine closes a CDR3 of 14 amino acids. The CDR3 DNA has 42 bases and is translated from base 1. For CDR1 and CDR2, the germline V gene (reference sequence) lists DFQATT and SNEGSKA. V loses 5 bases at its end and J loses 2 bases; junction bases beyond the gene matches: 9. The method behind the library was PCR. Reads for this sample came from an Illumina HiSeq 2500. TCR libraries were prepared with molecular barcoding, using unique molecular identifiers to normalize TCRbeta repertoire quantification. In-frame beta chains were kept once TCRdb had trimmed the public reads at Q25 with fastp and called clones with MiXCR. For every CDR3 protein sequence, its rows merge into one entry that carries the most common genes and DNA. In this sample the table shows around 450,000 distinct CDR3 sequences, approximately 10% of which occur a single time. The top ten constitute around 2% of the sample.

The treatment or condition label of this sample denotes: allogeneic hematopoietic cell transplantation with graft depleted of TCRalphabeta T cells and CD19 B cells. The transplant recipients were children given TCRalphabeta/CD19-depleted allogeneic hematopoietic cell grafts. The TCR comes from a child under 10 years old with inherited bone marrow failure, due to receive a stem cell transplant. The chain joins TRBV20-1 to TRBJ2-7, with TRBD1 identical over 7 junction bases. This sample comprised PBMCs, obtained before TCRalphabeta/CD19-depleted stem cell transplant. This receptor carries the CDR3 CSASTGTVPYEQYF. The base sequence is TGCAGTGCTTCTACCGGGACAGTTCCCTACGAGCAGTACTTC.